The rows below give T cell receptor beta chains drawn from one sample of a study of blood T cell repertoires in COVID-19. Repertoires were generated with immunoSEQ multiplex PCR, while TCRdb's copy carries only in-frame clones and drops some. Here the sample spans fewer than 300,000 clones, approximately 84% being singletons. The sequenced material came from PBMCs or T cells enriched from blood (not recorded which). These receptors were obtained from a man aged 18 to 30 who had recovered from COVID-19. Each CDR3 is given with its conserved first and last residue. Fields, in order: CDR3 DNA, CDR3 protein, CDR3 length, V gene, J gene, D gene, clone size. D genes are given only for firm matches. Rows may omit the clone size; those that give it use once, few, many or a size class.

cdr3_nt: TGCGCCAGCAGCGAGACAGGGCTCCGACAAGAGACCCAGTACTTC; cdr3_aa: CASSETGLRQETQYF; cdr3_length: 15; v_call: TRBV5-1; j_call: TRBJ2-5; d_call: TRBD1; clone_size: once
cdr3_nt: TGTGCCAGCAGCTTCCGGCTAGCGGGGGAGACCCAGTACTTC; cdr3_aa: CASSFRLAGETQYF; cdr3_length: 14; v_call: TRBV7-9; j_call: TRBJ2-5; d_call: TRBD2; clone_size: -
cdr3_nt: TGTGCCAGCAGCTTAGGGGGACTAGCGGAATCCGGGCAGTTCTTC; cdr3_aa: CASSLGGLAESGQFF; cdr3_length: 15; v_call: TRBV7-2; j_call: TRBJ2-1; d_call: TRBD2; clone_size: -
cdr3_nt: TGTGCCAGTAGTACGGTGGCGGGGGGAGGGTTGGAGCTGTTTTTT; cdr3_aa: CASSTVAGGGLELFF; cdr3_length: 15; v_call: TRBV19; j_call: TRBJ2-2; d_call: TRBD2; clone_size: -
cdr3_nt: TGTGCCACCCGGGAACTCACCGGGGAGCTGTTTTTT; cdr3_aa: CATRELTGELFF; cdr3_length: 12; v_call: TRBV24-1; j_call: TRBJ2-2; d_call: -; clone_size: -
cdr3_nt: TGTGCCAGCAGCCAAGCACGGAGCTCCTACAATGAGCAGTTCTTC; cdr3_aa: CASSQARSSYNEQFF; cdr3_length: 15; v_call: TRBV3-1/TRBV3-2; j_call: TRBJ2-1; d_call: -; clone_size: -
cdr3_nt: TGTGCCAGCAGCCCTGGACTAGCGGGCAACACAGATACGCAGTATTTT; cdr3_aa: CASSPGLAGNTDTQYF; cdr3_length: 16; v_call: TRBV5-4; j_call: TRBJ2-3; d_call: TRBD2; clone_size: -
cdr3_nt: TGTGCCAGCACCCCTGCCGGGGGGGCAACCTACGAGCAGTACTTC; cdr3_aa: CASTPAGGATYEQYF; cdr3_length: 15; v_call: TRBV11-2; j_call: TRBJ2-7; d_call: TRBD2; clone_size: -
cdr3_nt: TGTGCCAGCAGCACCCTTCCCAGCTCCTACAATGAGCAGTTCTTC; cdr3_aa: CASSTLPSSYNEQFF; cdr3_length: 15; v_call: TRBV11-3; j_call: TRBJ2-1; d_call: -; clone_size: -
cdr3_nt: TGTGCCAGCAGTTCGCTAGCGGGAGAGTCCTACAATGAGCAGTTCTTC; cdr3_aa: CASSSLAGESYNEQFF; cdr3_length: 16; v_call: TRBV27; j_call: TRBJ2-1; d_call: TRBD2; clone_size: -
cdr3_nt: TGTGCCAGCTCACTGTCCGACAGGGCCAACTATGGCTACACCTTC; cdr3_aa: CASSLSDRANYGYTF; cdr3_length: 15; v_call: TRBV18; j_call: TRBJ1-2; d_call: TRBD1; clone_size: -
cdr3_nt: TGTGCCAGCAGTTTAGTCCGGACAGAGATCAACTATGGCTACACCTTC; cdr3_aa: CASSLVRTEINYGYTF; cdr3_length: 16; v_call: TRBV28; j_call: TRBJ1-2; d_call: -; clone_size: -
cdr3_nt: TGTGCCAGCAGCGTAGCAGCGGGAGCCCCCTACGAGCAGTACTTC; cdr3_aa: CASSVAAGAPYEQYF; cdr3_length: 15; v_call: TRBV9; j_call: TRBJ2-7; d_call: TRBD2; clone_size: -
cdr3_nt: TGTGCCAGCAGTTACGGGGCAGCCCCCCACAATGAGCAGTTCTTC; cdr3_aa: CASSYGAAPHNEQFF; cdr3_length: 15; v_call: TRBV6-5; j_call: TRBJ2-1; d_call: -; clone_size: -
cdr3_nt: TGTGCCAGTAGCGAATCACTAGCGGGAGTCCTCAATGAGCAGTTCTTC; cdr3_aa: CASSESLAGVLNEQFF; cdr3_length: 16; v_call: TRBV19; j_call: TRBJ2-1; d_call: TRBD2; clone_size: -
cdr3_nt: TGTGCCAGCTCACCCCGGGACAGCCACGAGCAGTACTTC; cdr3_aa: CASSPRDSHEQYF; cdr3_length: 13; v_call: TRBV18; j_call: TRBJ2-7; d_call: TRBD1; clone_size: -
cdr3_nt: TGTGCCAGCAGCTTACGCTCAGGGGGCTACACTGAAGCTTTCTTT; cdr3_aa: CASSLRSGGYTEAFF; cdr3_length: 15; v_call: TRBV7-9; j_call: TRBJ1-1; d_call: TRBD1; clone_size: once
cdr3_nt: TGTGCCAGCACCCAGGACAGGTACGCCTACGAGCAGTACTTC; cdr3_aa: CASTQDRYAYEQYF; cdr3_length: 14; v_call: TRBV27; j_call: TRBJ2-7; d_call: TRBD1; clone_size: -
cdr3_nt: TGTGCCATCAGTGAGAGGGGGCAAGACGAGCAGTACTTC; cdr3_aa: CAISERGQDEQYF; cdr3_length: 13; v_call: TRBV10-3; j_call: TRBJ2-7; d_call: TRBD1; clone_size: -
cdr3_nt: TGTGCCAGCAGCCAAGAAGGGGGATACAATCAGCCCCAGCATTTT; cdr3_aa: CASSQEGGYNQPQHF; cdr3_length: 15; v_call: TRBV3-1/TRBV3-2; j_call: TRBJ1-5; d_call: -; clone_size: few
cdr3_nt: TGTGCCAGCAGCACTTGGGGTCTAGCGGGAGGGGACGATGAGCAGTTCTTC; cdr3_aa: CASSTWGLAGGDDEQFF; cdr3_length: 17; v_call: TRBV11-3; j_call: TRBJ2-1; d_call: TRBD2; clone_size: -
cdr3_nt: TGTGCCAGCAGCCAGAGTGGACAGGGGGTGAGGGAGCAGTACTTC; cdr3_aa: CASSQSGQGVREQYF; cdr3_length: 15; v_call: TRBV3-1/TRBV3-2; j_call: TRBJ2-7; d_call: TRBD1; clone_size: -
cdr3_nt: TGCGCCAGCAGCTTGGAGGACAGGGGAACAGATACGCAGTATTTT; cdr3_aa: CASSLEDRGTDTQYF; cdr3_length: 15; v_call: TRBV5-1; j_call: TRBJ2-3; d_call: TRBD1; clone_size: -
cdr3_nt: TGTGCCAGCAGCAAACGGGAGTCGCCTGAAGCTTTCTTT; cdr3_aa: CASSKRESPEAFF; cdr3_length: 13; v_call: TRBV6-5; j_call: TRBJ1-1; d_call: -; clone_size: -
cdr3_nt: TGTGCCACCAGCAGAGATCCGACAGGGGCTCAGCCCCAGCATTTT; cdr3_aa: CATSRDPTGAQPQHF; cdr3_length: 15; v_call: TRBV15; j_call: TRBJ1-5; d_call: TRBD1; clone_size: -
cdr3_nt: TGTGCCAGCAGCTCCGCTTTAGGGGGCCCGAGAGCTTTCTTT; cdr3_aa: CASSSALGGPRAFF; cdr3_length: 14; v_call: TRBV5-6; j_call: TRBJ1-1; d_call: TRBD1; clone_size: -
cdr3_nt: TGTGCTAGTGGTTTGGCCCCGGGACAGGGATGCGAGCAGTACTTC; cdr3_aa: CASGLAPGQGCEQYF; cdr3_length: 15; v_call: TRBV12-5; j_call: TRBJ2-7; d_call: TRBD1; clone_size: -
cdr3_nt: TGTGCCAGCAGCCAAACCCGGGACAGGGGGCGAAGAGGCTATGGCTACACCTTC; cdr3_aa: CASSQTRDRGRRGYGYTF; cdr3_length: 18; v_call: TRBV11-2; j_call: TRBJ1-2; d_call: TRBD1; clone_size: -
cdr3_nt: TGCAGCGTTGAGTGGGGGGGGTTATATAGCAATCAGCCCCAGCATTTT; cdr3_aa: CSVEWGGLYSNQPQHF; cdr3_length: 16; v_call: TRBV29-1; j_call: TRBJ1-5; d_call: -; clone_size: -
cdr3_nt: TGCAGCGTCGGCAGGAACCTATACGAGCAGTACTTC; cdr3_aa: CSVGRNLYEQYF; cdr3_length: 12; v_call: TRBV29-1; j_call: TRBJ2-7; d_call: -; clone_size: -
cdr3_nt: TGTGCCAGCAGCGTCGGGACAGGGGGGCCCCAAGAGACCCAGTACTTC; cdr3_aa: CASSVGTGGPQETQYF; cdr3_length: 16; v_call: TRBV9; j_call: TRBJ2-5; d_call: TRBD1; clone_size: -
cdr3_nt: TGTGCCAGTAGTATTAACCTAGTAGGGAACACTGAAGCTTTCTTT; cdr3_aa: CASSINLVGNTEAFF; cdr3_length: 15; v_call: TRBV19; j_call: TRBJ1-1; d_call: -; clone_size: -
cdr3_nt: TGCGCCAGCAGCTCCTCAGGGGGCCACTCTGGAAACACCATATATTTT; cdr3_aa: CASSSSGGHSGNTIYF; cdr3_length: 16; v_call: TRBV5-1; j_call: TRBJ1-3; d_call: TRBD1; clone_size: -